This T cell receptor beta chain was captured in a study of cytomegalovirus exposure and HLA in healthy donors. About the study: An analysis done earlier identified about 120 million unique TCR beta sequences from about 180 million T cells. The study's findings and limits: The listing of roughly 160 TCR beta chains classed them as cytomegalovirus-associated.

Of note for this clone: Its antigen remains unknown.

There are 14 residues in the CDR3. Germline CDR1 reads MNHEY; CDR2 reads SMNVEV (reference sequence). The V end lost 1 base, the J end lost 1 base, and 7 bases lay between the germline ends. Primers for the PCR totalled 60 Vbeta and 13 Jbeta. Clones were read by immunoSEQ multiplex PCR, and TCRdb kept only the in-frame ones, dropping some. This table has some 100,000 clones, approximately 81% appearing once. The sequence derives from a female donor in good health and CMV-seropositive. Sequencing was carried out using PBMCs. The rearrangement uses TRBV27 and TRBJ2-5, with D perhaps TRBD1 (5 bases). CDR3 bases: TGTGCCAGCAGTTTATGGGGCAGCCAAGAGACCCAGTACTTC. Amino acids: CASSLWGSQETQYF.